The source of this T cell receptor (beta chain) is a study of control samples from healthy donors and cancer patients. This CDR3 spans 15 amino acids. The ends were cut back, 1 base at V and 4 bases at J, with 13 bases in the middle. CDR1 and CDR2 from the germline V gene are SGHVS and FQNEAQ. TCRdb keeps only in-frame clones here, not all; method: immunoSEQ multiplex PCR. The data show about 86,000 clones, with approximately 94% seen just once and approximately 4.8% held by the top ten. The source material was blood. This clonotype was sampled from a woman under 30 in good health. This sequence joins TRBV7-8 and TRBJ1-1; no reliable D call. In DNA, the CDR3 is TGTGCCAGCAGCTTAGTTAAGGTTTTGGGCACTGAAGCTTTCTTT. Its protein product is CASSLVKVLGTEAFF. The full variable domain, completed using reference TRBV7-8 and TRBJ1-1, is GAGVSQSPRYKVAKRGQDVALRCDPISGHVSLFWYQQALGQGPEFLTYFQNEAQLDKSGLPSDRFFAERPEGSVSTLKIQRTQQEDSAVYLCASSLVKVLGTEAFFGQGTRLTVV.